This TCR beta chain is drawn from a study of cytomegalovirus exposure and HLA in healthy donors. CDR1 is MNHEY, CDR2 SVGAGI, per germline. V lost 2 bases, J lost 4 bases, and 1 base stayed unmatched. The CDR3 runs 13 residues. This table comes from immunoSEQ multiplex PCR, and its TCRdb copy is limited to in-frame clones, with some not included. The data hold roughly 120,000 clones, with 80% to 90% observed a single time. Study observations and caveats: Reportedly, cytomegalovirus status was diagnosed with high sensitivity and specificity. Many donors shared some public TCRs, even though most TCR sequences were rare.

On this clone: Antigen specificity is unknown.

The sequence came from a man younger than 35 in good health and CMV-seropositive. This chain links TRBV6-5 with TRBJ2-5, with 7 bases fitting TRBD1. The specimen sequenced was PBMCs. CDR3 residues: CASSYRGRETQYF. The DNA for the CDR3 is TGTGCCAGCAGTTACAGGGGGCGAGAGACCCAGTACTTC.